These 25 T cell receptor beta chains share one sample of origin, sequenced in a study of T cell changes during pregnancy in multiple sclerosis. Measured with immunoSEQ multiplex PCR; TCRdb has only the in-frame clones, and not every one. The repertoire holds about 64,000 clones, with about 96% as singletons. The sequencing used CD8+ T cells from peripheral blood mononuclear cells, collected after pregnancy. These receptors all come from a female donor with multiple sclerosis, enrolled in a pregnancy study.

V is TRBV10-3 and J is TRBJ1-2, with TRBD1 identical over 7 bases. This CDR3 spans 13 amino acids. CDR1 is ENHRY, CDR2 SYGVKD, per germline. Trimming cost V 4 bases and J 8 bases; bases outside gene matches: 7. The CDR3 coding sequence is TGTGCCATCAGTGGGGACAGTCCTGTAGGCTACACCTTC. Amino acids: CAISGDSPVGYTF.

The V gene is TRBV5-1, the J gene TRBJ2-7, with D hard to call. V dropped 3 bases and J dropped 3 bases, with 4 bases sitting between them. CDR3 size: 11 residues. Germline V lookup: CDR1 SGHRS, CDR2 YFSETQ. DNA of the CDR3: TGCGCCAGCAGCTATAACTACGAGCAGTACTTC. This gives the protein CASSYNYEQYF.

CDR3 sequence reads: CASSHYPGGLEVEAFF. CDR3 in DNA: TGTGCCAGCAGCCACTACCCGGGAGGGTTGGAGGTTGAAGCTTTCTTT. This chain uses TRBV4-2 with TRBJ1-1; D remains ambiguous. Germline-derived CDR1 and CDR2 are LGHNA and YNFKEQ. CDR3 length equals 16 residues. V dropped 3 bases and J dropped 7 bases, with 21 bases sitting between them.

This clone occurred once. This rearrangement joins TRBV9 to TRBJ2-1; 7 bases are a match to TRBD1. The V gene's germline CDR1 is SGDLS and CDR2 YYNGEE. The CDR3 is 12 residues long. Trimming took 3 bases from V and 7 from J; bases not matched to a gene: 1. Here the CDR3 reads CASSAQGNEQFF. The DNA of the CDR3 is TGTGCCAGCAGCGCACAGGGGAATGAGCAGTTCTTC.

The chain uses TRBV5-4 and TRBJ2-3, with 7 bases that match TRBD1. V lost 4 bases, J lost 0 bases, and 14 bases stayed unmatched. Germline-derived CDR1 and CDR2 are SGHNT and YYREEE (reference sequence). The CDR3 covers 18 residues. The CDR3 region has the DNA TGTGCCAGCAGCCCTACGCCCGGACAGGTCCCCAGCACAGATACGCAGTATTTT. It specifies CASSPTPGQVPSTDTQYF.

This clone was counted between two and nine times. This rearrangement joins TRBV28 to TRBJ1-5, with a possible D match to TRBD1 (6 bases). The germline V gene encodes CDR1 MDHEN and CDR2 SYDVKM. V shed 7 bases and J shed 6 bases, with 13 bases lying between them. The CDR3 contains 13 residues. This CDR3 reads CASKVEGVQPQHF. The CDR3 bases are TGTGCCAGCAAAGTCGAGGGGGTTCAGCCCCAGCATTTT.

The CDR3 protein is CASSPPFRTGLSNEQFF. Written as DNA, the CDR3 is TGTGCCAGCTCACCACCGTTCAGGACAGGGTTGAGCAATGAGCAGTTCTTC. This sequence joins TRBV18 and TRBJ2-1, with TRBD1 identical over 8 bases. The CDR3 has 17 amino acids. V trimming: 0 bases; J trimming: 6 bases; junction bases outside the gene matches: 10. Per the germline V gene, CDR1 is KGHSH and CDR2 is LQKENI.

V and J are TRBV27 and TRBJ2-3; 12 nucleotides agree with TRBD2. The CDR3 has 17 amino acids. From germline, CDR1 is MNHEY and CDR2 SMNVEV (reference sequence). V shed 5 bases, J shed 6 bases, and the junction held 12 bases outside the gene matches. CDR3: CASSPTSGSSLFDTQYF. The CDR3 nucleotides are TGTGCCAGCAGTCCGACTAGCGGGAGTAGTTTGTTCGATACGCAGTATTTT.

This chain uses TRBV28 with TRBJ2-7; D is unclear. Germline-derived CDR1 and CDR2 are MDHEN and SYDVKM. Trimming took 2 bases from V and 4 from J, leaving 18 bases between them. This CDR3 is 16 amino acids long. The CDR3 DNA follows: TGTGCCAGCAGTTTACAGTCAATCCCGCCCTCATACGAGCAGTACTTC. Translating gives CASSLQSIPPSYEQYF.

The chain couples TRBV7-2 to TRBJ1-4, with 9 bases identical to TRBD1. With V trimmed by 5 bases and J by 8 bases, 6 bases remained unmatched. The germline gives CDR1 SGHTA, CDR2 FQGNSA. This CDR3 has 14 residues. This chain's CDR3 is CASSLGTGSEKLFF. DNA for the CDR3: TGTGCCAGCAGCCTTGGGACAGGGAGCGAAAAACTGTTTTTT.

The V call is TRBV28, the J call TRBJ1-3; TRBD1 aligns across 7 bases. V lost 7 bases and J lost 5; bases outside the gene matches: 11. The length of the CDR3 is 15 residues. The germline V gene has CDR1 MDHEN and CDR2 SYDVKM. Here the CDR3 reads CASIRIRGTRNTIYF. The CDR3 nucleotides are TGTGCCAGCATTAGAATCAGGGGGACGCGAAACACCATATATTTT.

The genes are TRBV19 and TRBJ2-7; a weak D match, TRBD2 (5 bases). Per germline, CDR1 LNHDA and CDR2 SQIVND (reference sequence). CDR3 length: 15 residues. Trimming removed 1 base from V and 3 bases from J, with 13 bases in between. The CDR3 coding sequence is TGTGCCAGTAGTATAGGGACGGTGGACTTCTACGAGCAGTACTTC. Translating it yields CASSIGTVDFYEQYF.

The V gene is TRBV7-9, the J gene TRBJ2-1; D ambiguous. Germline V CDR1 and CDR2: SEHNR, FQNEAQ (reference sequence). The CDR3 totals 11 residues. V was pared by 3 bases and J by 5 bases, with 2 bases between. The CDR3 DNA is TGTGCCAGCAGCTTCGACAATGAGCAGTTCTTC. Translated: CASSFDNEQFF.

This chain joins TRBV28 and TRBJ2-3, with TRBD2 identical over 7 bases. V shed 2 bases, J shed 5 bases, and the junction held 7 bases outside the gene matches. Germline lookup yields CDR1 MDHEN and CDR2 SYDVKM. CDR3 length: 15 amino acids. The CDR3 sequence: CASSLGLAELDTQYF. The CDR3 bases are TGTGCCAGCAGTTTAGGGCTAGCGGAATTAGATACGCAGTATTTT.

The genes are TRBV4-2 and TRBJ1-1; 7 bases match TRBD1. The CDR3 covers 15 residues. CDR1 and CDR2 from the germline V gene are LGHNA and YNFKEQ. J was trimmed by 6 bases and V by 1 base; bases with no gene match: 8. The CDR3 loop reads CASSQGQGSLAEAFF. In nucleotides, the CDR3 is TGTGCCAGCAGCCAAGGACAGGGTTCCCTCGCTGAAGCTTTCTTT.

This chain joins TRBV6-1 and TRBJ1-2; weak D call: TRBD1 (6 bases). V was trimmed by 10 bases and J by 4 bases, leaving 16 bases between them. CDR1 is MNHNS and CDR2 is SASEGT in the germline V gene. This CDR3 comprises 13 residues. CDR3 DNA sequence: TGTGCCACTCCGGGCCGGGACACCTATGGCTACACCTTC. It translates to CATPGRDTYGYTF.

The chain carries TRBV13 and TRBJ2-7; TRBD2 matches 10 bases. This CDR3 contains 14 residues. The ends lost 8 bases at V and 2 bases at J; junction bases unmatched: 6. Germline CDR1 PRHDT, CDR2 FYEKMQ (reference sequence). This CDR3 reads CASSLSGRAYEQYF. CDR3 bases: TGTGCCAGCTCCCTGAGCGGGAGGGCCTACGAGCAGTACTTC.

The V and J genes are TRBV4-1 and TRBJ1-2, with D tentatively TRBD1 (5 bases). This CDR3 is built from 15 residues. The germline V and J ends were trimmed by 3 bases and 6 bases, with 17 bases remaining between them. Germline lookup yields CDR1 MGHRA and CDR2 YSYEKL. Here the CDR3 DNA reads TGCGCCAGCAGCCATGTACAAACCGGGACTAATGGCTACACCTTC. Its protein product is CASSHVQTGTNGYTF.

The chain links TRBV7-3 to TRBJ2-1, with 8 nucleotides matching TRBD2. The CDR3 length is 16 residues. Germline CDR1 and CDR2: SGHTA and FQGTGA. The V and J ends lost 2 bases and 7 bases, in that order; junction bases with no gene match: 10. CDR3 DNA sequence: TGTGCCAGCAGCTTAGCTCCGGGAGGGCACGGGAATGAGCAGTTCTTC. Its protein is CASSLAPGGHGNEQFF.

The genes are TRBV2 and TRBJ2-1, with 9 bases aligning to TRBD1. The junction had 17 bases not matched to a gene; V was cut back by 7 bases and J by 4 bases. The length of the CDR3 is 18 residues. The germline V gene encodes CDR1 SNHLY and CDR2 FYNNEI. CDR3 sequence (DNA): TGTGCCAGCAAACTACACACCGGGACAGGGATGTGGTACAATGAGCAGTTCTTC. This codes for CASKLHTGTGMWYNEQFF.

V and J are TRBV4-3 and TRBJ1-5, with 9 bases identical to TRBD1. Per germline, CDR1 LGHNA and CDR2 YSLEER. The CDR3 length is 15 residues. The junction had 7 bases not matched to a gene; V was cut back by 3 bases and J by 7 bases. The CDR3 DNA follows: TGCGCCAGCAGCCAGGACAGGGGCTGGAAACAGCCCCAGCATTTT. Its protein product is CASSQDRGWKQPQHF.

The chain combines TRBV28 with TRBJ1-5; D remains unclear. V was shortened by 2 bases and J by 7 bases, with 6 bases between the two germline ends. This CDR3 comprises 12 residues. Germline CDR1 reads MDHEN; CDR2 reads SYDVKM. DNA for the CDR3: TGTGCCAGCAGTTTAGAGGGACAGCCCCAGCATTTT. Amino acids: CASSLEGQPQHF.

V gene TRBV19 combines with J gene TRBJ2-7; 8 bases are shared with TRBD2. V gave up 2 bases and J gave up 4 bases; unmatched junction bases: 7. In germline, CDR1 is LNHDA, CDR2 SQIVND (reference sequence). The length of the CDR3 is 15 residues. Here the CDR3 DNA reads TGTGCCAGTAGTATATCGAGCGGGAGCCTTTACGAGCAGTACTTC. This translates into CASSISSGSLYEQYF.

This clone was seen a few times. This chain's CDR3 is CAGYDSPNTEAFF. The DNA for the CDR3 is TGTGCCGGCTATGACAGCCCCAACACTGAAGCTTTCTTT. This chain uses TRBV5-4 with TRBJ1-1, with TRBD1 as a possible D gene (5 bases). The CDR3 totals 13 residues. The V gene's germline CDR1 is SGHNT and CDR2 YYREEE (reference sequence). Trimming left V 10 bases short and J 2 bases short, with 15 bases between.

The CDR3 sequence is CASSFSTGDDAFF. The CDR3 DNA follows: TGTGCCAGCAGCTTCTCGACAGGGGATGACGCTTTCTTT. This rearrangement joins TRBV7-9 to TRBJ1-1, with 8 bases identical to TRBD1. Germline V gene data show CDR1 as SEHNR and CDR2 as FQNEAQ (reference sequence). J was trimmed by 11 bases and V by 3 bases; bases with no gene match: 8. This CDR3 is built from 13 residues.